This T cell receptor (beta chain) was retrieved from a study of cytomegalovirus exposure and HLA in healthy donors. The PCR had 60 Vbeta and 13 Jbeta primers. TCRdb's copy holds only in-frame clones and misses some; the assay was immunoSEQ multiplex PCR. The sample lists about 190,000 clones, roughly 73% occurring once. Turning to this clone: This CDR3 is also generated by other DNA sequences in the sample.

V lost 0 bases and J lost 1, with 7 bases in between. The CDR3 spans 15 residues. Germline CDR1 SGHRS, CDR2 YFSETQ. The clonotype originates from a woman aged 30 to 39 in good health and CMV-seropositive. Sequenced sample: PBMCs. This chain links TRBV5-1 with TRBJ2-2, with D hard to call. The CDR3 nucleotides read TGCGCCAGCAGCTTGGTTGCAGGGAACACCGGGGAGCTGTTTTTT. Its translation: CASSLVAGNTGELFF.